The rows below give T cell receptor beta chains drawn from one sample of a study of T-cell reconstitution after alpha-beta-depleted transplantation in children. MiXCR was run by TCRdb on the PCR reads, yielding one entry per CDR3 protein. The repertoire consists of about 240,000 distinct CDR3 sequences, with roughly 24% occurring once and the leading ten covering less than 3.5%. The sequencing here drew on PBMCs, taken before TCRalphabeta/CD19-depleted stem cell transplant. All receptors come from a girl aged 2-10 years with Fanconi anemia, due to receive a stem cell transplant. Each CDR3 is given without its conserved first and last residue.

v_call cdr3_aa
TRBV20-1 SARVGGRRETQY
TRBV6-5 ASSYSGLAGATYEQY
TRBV4-1 ASSQDGRAGAREQY
TRBV29-1 SVGSSYNSPLH
TRBV20-1 SANRGETQY
TRBV7-7 ASSLEFQGRVIETQY
TRBV29-1 SVPWTGQETQY
TRBV7-3 ASSLSSGMYNEQF
TRBV6-1 ASSVPGTYEQY
TRBV4-2 ASSPAGHEQY
TRBV29-1 SVAAGSNQPQH
TRBV5-5 ASSSQNTGELF
TRBV29-1 SVVMGGRAQH
TRBV29-1 SVVSWWQDYNEQF
TRBV20-1 SVGWGYGYT
TRBV7-3 ASSLRRRGTRGHEQF
TRBV7-2 ASSSQSYSGATQY
TRBV5-1 ASSRPTSGREDTQY
TRBV20-1 SAPPGLGDNEQF
TRBV29-1 SVVKDSGNTIY
TRBV29-1 SVDPGTSGKQY
TRBV12-3/TRBV12-4 ASSPGGRATDTQY
TRBV14 ASRHQGALTQY
TRBV5-1 ASSLDGRYNEQF
TRBV20-1 SARTSGRAFEQF
TRBV7-3 ASSRGPHYEQY
TRBV20-1 SANLRNTDTQY
TRBV20-1 SGVSEREDTDTQY
TRBV27 ASNPGYRRYEQY
TRBV28 ASSVPQGRGRQPQH
TRBV7-2 ASSLVSPGGQETQY
TRBV29-1 SVAERTPGEQY
TRBV27 ASSLPGHEAF
TRBV11-2 ASSLEYSGGIYNEQF
TRBV7-8 ASSVLAGGRAYEQY
TRBV7-3 ASSLTGGDEQY
TRBV20-1 SATRRGAEETQY
TRBV18 ASSPLTYGYT
TRBV12-3/TRBV12-4 ASSPPLAGANVLT
TRBV2 ASSEIGRDEQY
TRBV29-1 SVGGGSGLGTQY
TRBV9 ASSAQGLQY